The 13 T cell receptor beta chains presented below share a single source sample, sequenced in a study of CD8 T cells in Susac syndrome. RNA amounts of about 0.5 to 1 ug underwent reverse transcription with random hexamers. One entry per CDR3 protein results from TCRdb running MiXCR on the immunoSEQ multiplex PCR reads. The sample carries more than 100,000 distinct CDR3 sequences, around 85% recorded once. Specimen: CD8+ T cells from PBMCs. The receptor set was obtained from a human donor with multiple sclerosis.

The V and J genes are TRBV13 and TRBJ2-5; D is ambiguous. The V gene's germline CDR1 is PRHDT and CDR2 FYEKMQ (reference sequence). CDR3 length: 14 residues. Trimming removed 6 bases from V and 5 bases from J, with 16 bases in between. The CDR3 sequence is CASSGRVDWETQYF. Here the CDR3 DNA reads TGTGCCAGCAGTGGACGGGTCGATTGGGAGACCCAGTACTTC.

This clonotype was seen only once. A read error is possible here, since a much larger clone lies one base away. The V call is TRBV5-6, the J call TRBJ2-5, with 9 bases matching TRBD2. V shed 4 bases and J 3 bases; nucleotides not matched to a gene: 10. The CDR3 runs 16 residues. CDR1 and CDR2 from the germline V gene are SGHDT and YYEEEE. CDR3 sequence: CASSQDRASGEETQYF. Here the CDR3 DNA reads TGTGCCAGCAGCCAAGATCGGGCTAGCGGGGAAGAGACCCAGTACTTC.

The V and J genes are TRBV7-2 and TRBJ1-1; 7 nucleotides match TRBD1. From germline, CDR1 is SGHTA and CDR2 FQGNSA. CDR3 length: 14 residues. Germline trimming cut 3 bases from V and 1 base from J; bases unmatched to any gene: 2. Written as DNA, the CDR3 is TGTACCAGCAGCTTCTACAGGGGGAACACTGAAGCTTTCTTT. Protein product: CTSSFYRGNTEAFF.

DNA for the CDR3: TGCGCCAGCCGGGCGGGGAACACTGAAGCTTTCTTT. It yields the protein CASRAGNTEAFF. The chain joins TRBV4-1 to TRBJ1-1; no firm D call. This CDR3 region has 12 residues. Germline CDR1 and CDR2: MGHRA and YSYEKL. Trimming pared 8 bases from V and 1 base from J, leaving 8 bases between.

In its sample, this clonotype was seen once. The genes are TRBV2 and TRBJ1-5; no definite D call. The CDR3 runs to 17 residues. Per germline, CDR1 SNHLY and CDR2 FYNNEI. The ends were cut back, 10 bases at V and 1 base at J, with 23 bases in the middle. In DNA, the CDR3 is TGTGCCACGACCTGTCACATCAAGCCGGTGAGCAATCAGCCCCAGCATTTT. Translation: CATTCHIKPVSNQPQHF.

The gene calls are TRBV6-1 and TRBJ2-1, with a weak D call TRBD1 (6 bases). Trimming cost V 6 bases and J 2 bases, with 11 bases left between them. CDR1 and CDR2 from the germline V gene are MNHNS and SASEGT. The CDR3 consists of 14 residues. The CDR3 is CASSSRDTYNEQFF. DNA of the CDR3: TGTGCCAGCAGCTCAAGGGACACCTACAATGAGCAGTTCTTC.

This chain's CDR3 is CASSPPRGETQYF. CDR3 bases: TGTGCCAGCTCACCTCCAAGGGGGGAGACCCAGTACTTC. The genes are TRBV18 and TRBJ2-5; possible D gene TRBD1, 6 bases. CDR3 size: 13 residues. V lost 3 bases and J lost 5, with 10 bases in between. Per germline, CDR1 KGHSH and CDR2 LQKENI.

This clonotype was recorded a few times. J is TRBJ2-1 and V is TRBV11-2; 8 nucleotides match TRBD1. Germline CDR1 SGHAT, CDR2 FQNNGV. V was pared by 5 bases and J by 5 bases, with 8 bases of the junction left unmatched. The length of the CDR3 is 15 residues. Here the CDR3 reads CASSRASTGDNEQFF. CDR3 coding DNA: TGTGCCAGCAGCCGCGCCTCGACAGGGGACAATGAGCAGTTCTTC.

DNA for the CDR3: TGTGCCTGGACCGATCGGGAGGATGGCTACACCTTC. Its translation: CAWTDREDGYTF. J is TRBJ1-2 and V is TRBV30, with D hard to call. The CDR3 covers 12 residues. CDR1 and CDR2 (germline): GTSNPN, SVGIG (reference sequence). The V end lost 4 bases, the J end lost 6 bases, and 12 bases lay between the germline ends.

The V gene is TRBV6-1, the J gene TRBJ2-2, with D uncertain. The CDR3 runs 14 residues. Germline V gene sequence: CDR1 MNHNS, CDR2 SASEGT. The germline V and J ends were trimmed by 8 bases and 3 bases, with 13 bases remaining between them. The CDR3 sequence: CASSERRDTGELFF. DNA of the CDR3: TGTGCCAGCTCCGAGCGACGGGACACCGGGGAGCTGTTTTTT.

The chain is built from TRBV7-9 and TRBJ1-3; no definite D call. The V end lost 3 bases, the J end lost 0 bases, and 9 bases lay between the germline ends. Germline CDR1 SEHNR, CDR2 FQNEAQ (reference sequence). The CDR3 extends over 15 amino acids. The CDR3 DNA reads as TGTGCCAGCAGCTTCCGCGTAATCTCTGGAAACACCATATATTTT. Translation: CASSFRVISGNTIYF.

This chain joins TRBV9 and TRBJ2-2; TRBD2 matches 9 bases. Unmatched junction bases numbered 15, after V lost 0 bases and J lost 0 bases. The CDR3 totals 21 residues. Germline lookup yields CDR1 SGDLS and CDR2 YYNGEE. The CDR3 spells CASSVESWLAGEEPNTGELFF. CDR3 sequence (DNA): TGTGCCAGCAGCGTAGAGTCCTGGTTAGCGGGAGAGGAGCCGAACACCGGGGAGCTGTTTTTT.

This chain joins TRBV4-1 and TRBJ2-7; D not certain. The V gene lost 5 bases and the J gene lost 4 bases, with 12 bases spanning the gap. Germline assignment: CDR1 MGHRA and CDR2 YSYEKL. The CDR3 covers 13 residues. Here the CDR3 DNA reads TGCGCCAGCAGCAGACCCGGTAATTACGAGCAGTACTTC. This codes for CASSRPGNYEQYF.